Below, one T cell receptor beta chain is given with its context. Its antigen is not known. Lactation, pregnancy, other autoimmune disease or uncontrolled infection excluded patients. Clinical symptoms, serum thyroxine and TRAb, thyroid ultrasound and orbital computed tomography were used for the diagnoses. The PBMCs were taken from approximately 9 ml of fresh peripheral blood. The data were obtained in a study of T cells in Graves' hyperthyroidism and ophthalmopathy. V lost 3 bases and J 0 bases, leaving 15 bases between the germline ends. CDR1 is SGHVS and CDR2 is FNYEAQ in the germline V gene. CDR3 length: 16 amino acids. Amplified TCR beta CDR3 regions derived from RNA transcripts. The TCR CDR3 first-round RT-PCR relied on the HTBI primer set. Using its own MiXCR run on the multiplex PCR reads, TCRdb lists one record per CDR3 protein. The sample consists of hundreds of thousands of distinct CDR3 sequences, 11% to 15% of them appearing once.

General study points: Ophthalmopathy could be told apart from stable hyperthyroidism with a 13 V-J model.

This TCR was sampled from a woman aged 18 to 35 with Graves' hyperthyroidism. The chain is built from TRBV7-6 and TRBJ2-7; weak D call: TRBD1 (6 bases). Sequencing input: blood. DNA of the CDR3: TGTGCCAGCAGCTTTAACCCGGACAGTCTCTCCTACGAGCAGTACTTC. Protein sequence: CASSFNPDSLSYEQYF.